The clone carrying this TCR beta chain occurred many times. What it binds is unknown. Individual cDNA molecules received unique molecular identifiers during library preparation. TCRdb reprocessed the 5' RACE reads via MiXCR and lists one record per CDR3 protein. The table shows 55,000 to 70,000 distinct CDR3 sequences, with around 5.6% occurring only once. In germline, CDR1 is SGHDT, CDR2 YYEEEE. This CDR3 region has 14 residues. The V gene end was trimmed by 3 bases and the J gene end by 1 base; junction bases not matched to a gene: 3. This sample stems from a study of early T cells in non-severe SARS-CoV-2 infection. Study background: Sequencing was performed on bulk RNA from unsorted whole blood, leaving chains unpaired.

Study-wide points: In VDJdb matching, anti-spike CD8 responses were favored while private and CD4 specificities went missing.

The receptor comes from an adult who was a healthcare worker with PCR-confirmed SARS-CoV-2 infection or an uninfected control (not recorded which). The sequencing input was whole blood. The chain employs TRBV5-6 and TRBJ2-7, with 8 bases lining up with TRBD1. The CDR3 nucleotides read TGTGCCAGCAGCTGGGGGACAGGATCCTACGAGCAGTACTTC. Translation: CASSWGTGSYEQYF.